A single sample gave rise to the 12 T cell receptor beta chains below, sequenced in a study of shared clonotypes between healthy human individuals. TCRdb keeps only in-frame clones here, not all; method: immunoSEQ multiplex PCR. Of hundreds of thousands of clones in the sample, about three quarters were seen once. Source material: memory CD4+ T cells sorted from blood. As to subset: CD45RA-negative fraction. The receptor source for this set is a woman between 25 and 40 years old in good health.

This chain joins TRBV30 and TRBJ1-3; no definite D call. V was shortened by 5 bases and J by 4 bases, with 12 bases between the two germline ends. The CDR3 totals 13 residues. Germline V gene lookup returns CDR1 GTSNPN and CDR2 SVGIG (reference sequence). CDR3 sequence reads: CAWARNKGNTIYF. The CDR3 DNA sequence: TGTGCCTGGGCCCGGAACAAAGGAAACACCATATATTTT. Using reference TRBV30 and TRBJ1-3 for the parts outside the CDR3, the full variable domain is SQTIHQWPATLVQPVGSPLSLECTVEGTSNPNLYWYRQAAGRGLQLLFYSVGIGQISSEVPQNLSASRPQDRQFILSSKKLLLSDSGFYLCAWARNKGNTIYFGEGSWLTVV.

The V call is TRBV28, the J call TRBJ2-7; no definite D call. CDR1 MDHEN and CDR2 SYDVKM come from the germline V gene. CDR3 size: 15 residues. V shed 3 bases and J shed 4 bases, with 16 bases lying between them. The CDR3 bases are TGTGCCAGCAGTTTCATGTCGACTGGTACATACGAGCAGTACTTC. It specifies CASSFMSTGTYEQYF. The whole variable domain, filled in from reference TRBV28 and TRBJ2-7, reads DVKVTQSSRYLVKRTGEKVFLECVQDMDHENMFWYRQDPGLGLRLIYFSYDVKMKEKGDIPEGYSVSREKKERFSLILESASTNQTSMYLCASSFMSTGTYEQYFGPGTRLTVT.

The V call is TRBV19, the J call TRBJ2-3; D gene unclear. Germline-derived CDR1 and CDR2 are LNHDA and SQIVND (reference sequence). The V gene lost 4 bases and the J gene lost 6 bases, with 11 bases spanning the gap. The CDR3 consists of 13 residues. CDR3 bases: TGTGCCAGTAGTAGGGCGACCCAGGATACGCAGTATTTT. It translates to CASSRATQDTQYF.

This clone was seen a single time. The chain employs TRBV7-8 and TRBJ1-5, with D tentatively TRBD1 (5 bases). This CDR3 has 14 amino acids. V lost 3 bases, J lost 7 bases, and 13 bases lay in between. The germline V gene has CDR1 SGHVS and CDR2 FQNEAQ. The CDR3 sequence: CASSLRRGRQPQHF. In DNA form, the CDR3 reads TGTGCCAGCAGCTTGCGGAGGGGCAGGCAGCCCCAGCATTTT.

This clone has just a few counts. The DNA for the CDR3 is TGTGCCAGCATCCGGGACAACTACAATGAGCAGTTCTTC. This translates into CASIRDNYNEQFF. This chain joins TRBV6-1 and TRBJ2-1; possibly TRBD1 for D (6 bases). The CDR3 consists of 13 residues. Germline assignment: CDR1 MNHNS and CDR2 SASEGT. Trimming removed 7 bases from V and 3 bases from J, with 10 bases in between.

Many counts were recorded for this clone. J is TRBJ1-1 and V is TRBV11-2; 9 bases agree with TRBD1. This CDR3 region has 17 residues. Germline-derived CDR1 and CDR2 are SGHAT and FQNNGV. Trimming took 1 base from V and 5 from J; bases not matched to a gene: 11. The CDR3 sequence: CASSLGDRVAMETEAFF. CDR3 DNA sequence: TGTGCCAGCAGCTTAGGGGACAGGGTGGCCATGGAGACTGAAGCTTTCTTT.

CDR3 sequence: CATSRDLGGAGETYEQYF. CDR3 DNA sequence: TGTGCCACCAGCAGAGATTTAGGAGGGGCAGGGGAAACCTACGAGCAGTACTTC. This chain uses TRBV15 with TRBJ2-7; D might be TRBD1 or TRBD2, each matching 6 bases. Germline CDR1 reads LNHNV; CDR2 reads YYDKDF (reference sequence). Trimming shortened V by 0 bases and J by 2 bases, and 20 bases separated the two germline ends. This CDR3 has 18 residues.

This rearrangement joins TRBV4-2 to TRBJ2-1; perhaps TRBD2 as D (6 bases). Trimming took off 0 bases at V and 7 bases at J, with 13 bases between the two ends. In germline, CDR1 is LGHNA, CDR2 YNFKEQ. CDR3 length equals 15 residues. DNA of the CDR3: TGTGCCAGCAGCCAAGATCAAGCGGGCCTTAATGAGCAGTTCTTC. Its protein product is CASSQDQAGLNEQFF.

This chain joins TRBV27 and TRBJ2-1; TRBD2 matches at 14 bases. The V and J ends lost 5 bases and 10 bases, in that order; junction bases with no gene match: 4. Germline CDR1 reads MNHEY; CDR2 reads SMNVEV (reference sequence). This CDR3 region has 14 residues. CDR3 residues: CASSTTSGRDEQFF. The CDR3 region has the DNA TGTGCCAGCAGTACGACTAGCGGGAGGGACGAGCAGTTCTTC.

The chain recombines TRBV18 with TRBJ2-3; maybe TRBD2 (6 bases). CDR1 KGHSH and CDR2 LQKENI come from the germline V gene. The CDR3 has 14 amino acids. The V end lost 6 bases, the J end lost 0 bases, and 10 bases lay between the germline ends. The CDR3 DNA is TGTGCCAGCTCTCTAGCGACTAGCACAGATACGCAGTATTTT. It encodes CASSLATSTDTQYF.

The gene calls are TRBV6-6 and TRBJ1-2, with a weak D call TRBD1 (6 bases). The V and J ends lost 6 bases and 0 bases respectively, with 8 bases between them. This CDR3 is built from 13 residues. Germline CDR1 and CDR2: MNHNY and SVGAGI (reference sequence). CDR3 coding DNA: TGTGCCAGCAGACAGGGTGCTAACTATGGCTACACCTTC. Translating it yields CASRQGANYGYTF.

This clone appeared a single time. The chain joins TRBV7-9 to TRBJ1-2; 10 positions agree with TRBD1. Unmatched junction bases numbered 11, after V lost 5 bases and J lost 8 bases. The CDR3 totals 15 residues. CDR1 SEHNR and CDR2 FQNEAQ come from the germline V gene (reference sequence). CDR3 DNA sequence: TGTGCCAGCAGCCTACCCGGGACAGGGGTTCGGGGCTACACCTTC. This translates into CASSLPGTGVRGYTF.